A single sample is the source of the 10 T cell receptor beta chains below, sequenced in a study of T-cell reconstitution after alpha-beta-depleted transplantation in children. Preparation of the TCRbeta library used unique molecular identifiers. TCRdb redid the calling of the PCR reads with MiXCR, one entry per CDR3 protein. The profile shows 600,000 to 700,000 distinct CDR3 sequences, roughly 15% of them singletons. The starting material was PBMCs from the stem cell graft donor, obtained from the stem cell graft. The receptors here all came from a human donor who donated a stem cell graft to a child with acute myeloid leukemia.

V usage is TRBV6-1 and J usage is TRBJ1-1; D gene unclear. Germline CDR1 and CDR2: MNHNS and SASEGT. V lost 5 bases and J 0 bases, leaving 10 bases between the germline ends. The CDR3 covers 14 residues. CDR3 DNA: TGTGCCAGCAGTCCTACCTTCTTGAACACTGAAGCTTTCTTT. This codes for CASSPTFLNTEAFF.

The chain links TRBV7-9 to TRBJ1-1; unclear D gene. Germline V gene data show CDR1 as SEHNR and CDR2 as FQNEAQ (reference sequence). CDR3 length: 15 residues. Between the trimmed V and J ends, which lost 5 bases and 4 bases, there was a span of 17 bases. CDR3 loop: CASSPHQGGSTEAFF. The CDR3 DNA reads TGTGCCAGCAGCCCACATCAAGGAGGGAGCACTGAAGCTTTCTTT.

This clonotype was seen only a few times. The chain links TRBV12-2 to TRBJ2-7; the table gives TRBD1 as D, unverified against the DNA. TRBV12-2 counts as a pseudogene. The CDR3 is 17 residues long. The CDR3 is CASRPPHRDRGEGEQYV. The CDR3 bases are TGTGCAAGTCGTCCTCCGCACCGGGACAGGGGAGAGGGCGAGCAGTACGTC.

The V and J genes are TRBV5-1 and TRBJ1-1; possibly TRBD1 for D (5 bases). This CDR3 contains 15 residues. Trimming removed 4 bases from V and 0 bases from J, with 13 bases in between. The V gene's germline CDR1 is SGHRS and CDR2 YFSETQ. For the CDR3, the DNA is TGCGCCAGCAGCCGAGACAGACCTTTGAACACTGAAGCTTTCTTT. Amino acids: CASSRDRPLNTEAFF.

In the case of this clonotype: This may arise from a read error, as a much more abundant clone is one base away. The missing conserved phenylalanine or tryptophan at the end of this CDR3 makes a read error likely. The chain couples TRBV20-1 to TRBJ2-7; maybe TRBD1 (6 bases). V shed 6 bases and J shed 2 bases, with 14 bases lying between them. Germline V gene sequence: CDR1 DFQATT, CDR2 SNEGSKA (reference sequence). There are 13 residues in the CDR3. DNA of the CDR3: TGCAGTGCCCCACTGGACAGTACCTACGAGCAGTACCTC. This gives the protein CSAPLDSTYEQYL.

This clonotype was seen many times. The J gene is TRBJ1-5, the V gene TRBV20-1; TRBD1 matches at 9 bases. The CDR3 loop spans 15 amino acids. The ends lost 7 bases at V and 3 bases at J; junction bases unmatched: 10. Germline V gene sequence: CDR1 DFQATT, CDR2 SNEGSKA (reference sequence). The CDR3 spells CSVTKGTGPNQPQHF. The DNA for the CDR3 is TGCAGTGTGACGAAGGGGACAGGGCCCAATCAGCCCCAGCATTTT.

Worth noting for this clonotype: This clone may be a read error of a much larger clone one base away. The chain links TRBV20-1 to TRBJ2-5; 7 bases line up with TRBD1. The germline gives CDR1 DFQATT, CDR2 SNEGSKA (reference sequence). V was clipped by 2 bases and J by 4 bases; unmatched bases: 13. The CDR3 runs 16 residues. DNA for the CDR3: TGCAGTGCTAGAATGAGAGGACAGGTTTTAGGAGAGACCCAGTACTTC. Translation gives CSARMRGQVLGETQYF.

At least ten counts were recorded for this clonotype. The gene calls are TRBV20-1 and TRBJ1-5, with D possibly being TRBD1 (6 bases). Germline V gene data show CDR1 as DFQATT and CDR2 as SNEGSKA (reference sequence). CDR3 length equals 14 residues. V lost 1 base and J 4 bases, leaving 11 bases between the germline ends. The CDR3 region is CSARVGGFNQPQHF. In DNA form, the CDR3 reads TGCAGTGCTAGAGTCGGGGGCTTTAATCAGCCCCAGCATTTT.

This clonotype occurred a few times. The rearrangement uses TRBV2 and TRBJ1-2; D may be TRBD1 (6 bases). CDR1 is SNHLY, CDR2 FYNNEI, per germline. V gave up 10 bases and J gave up 8 bases, with 14 bases separating them. The CDR3 extends over 11 amino acids. This CDR3 is CAIQGIEGYTF. In DNA form, the CDR3 reads TGTGCCATCCAGGGGATTGAAGGCTACACCTTC.

This chain joins TRBV5-1 and TRBJ2-7; D is perhaps TRBD1 or TRBD2 (6 bases each). The V gene's germline CDR1 is SGHRS and CDR2 YFSETQ. This CDR3 is built from 15 residues. Trimming cost V 0 bases and J 4 bases, with 14 bases left between them. Here the CDR3 reads CASSLAKGGRYEQYF. In nucleotides, the CDR3 is TGCGCCAGCAGCTTGGCGAAGGGGGGAAGGTACGAGCAGTACTTC.